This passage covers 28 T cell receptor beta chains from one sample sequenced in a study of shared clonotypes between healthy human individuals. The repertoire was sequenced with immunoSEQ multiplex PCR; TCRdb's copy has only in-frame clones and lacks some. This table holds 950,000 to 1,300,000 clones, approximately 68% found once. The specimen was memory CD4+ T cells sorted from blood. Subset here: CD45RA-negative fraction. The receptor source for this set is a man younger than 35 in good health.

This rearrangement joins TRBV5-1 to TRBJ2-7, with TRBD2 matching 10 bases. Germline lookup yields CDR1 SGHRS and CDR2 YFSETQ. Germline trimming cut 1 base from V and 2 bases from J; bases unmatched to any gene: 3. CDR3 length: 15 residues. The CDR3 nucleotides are TGCGCCAGCAGCTTGTCTAGCGGGGGCCCCTACGAGCAGTACTTC. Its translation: CASSLSSGGPYEQYF.

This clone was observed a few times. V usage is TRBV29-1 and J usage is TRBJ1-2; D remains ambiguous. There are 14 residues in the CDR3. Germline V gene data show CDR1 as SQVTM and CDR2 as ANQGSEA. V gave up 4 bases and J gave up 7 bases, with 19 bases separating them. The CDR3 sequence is CSVAQEREMAGYTF. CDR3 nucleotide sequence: TGCAGCGTTGCCCAGGAGCGGGAGATGGCTGGCTACACCTTC.

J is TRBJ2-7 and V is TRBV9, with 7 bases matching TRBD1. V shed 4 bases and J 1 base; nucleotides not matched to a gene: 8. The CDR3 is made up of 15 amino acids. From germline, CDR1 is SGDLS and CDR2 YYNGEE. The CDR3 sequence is CASSFRQGPSYEQYF. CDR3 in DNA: TGTGCCAGCAGCTTCCGACAGGGTCCTTCCTACGAGCAGTACTTC.

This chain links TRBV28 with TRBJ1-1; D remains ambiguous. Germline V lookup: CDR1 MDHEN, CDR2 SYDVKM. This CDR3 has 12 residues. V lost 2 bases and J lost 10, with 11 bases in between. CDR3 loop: CASSLNEEGAFF. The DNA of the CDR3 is TGTGCCAGCAGTTTAAATGAGGAGGGAGCTTTCTTT. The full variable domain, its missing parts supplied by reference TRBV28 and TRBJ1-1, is DVKVTQSSRYLVKRTGEKVFLECVQDMDHENMFWYRQDPGLGLRLIYFSYDVKMKEKGDIPEGYSVSREKKERFSLILESASTNQTSMYLCASSLNEEGAFFGQGTRLTVV.

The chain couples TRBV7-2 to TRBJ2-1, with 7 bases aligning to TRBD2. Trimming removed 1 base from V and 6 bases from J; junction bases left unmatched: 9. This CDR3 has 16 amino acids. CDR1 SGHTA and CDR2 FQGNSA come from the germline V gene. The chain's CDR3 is CASSLGGSSGTNEQFF. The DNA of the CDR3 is TGTGCCAGCAGCTTAGGGGGGTCTAGCGGAACCAATGAGCAGTTCTTC.

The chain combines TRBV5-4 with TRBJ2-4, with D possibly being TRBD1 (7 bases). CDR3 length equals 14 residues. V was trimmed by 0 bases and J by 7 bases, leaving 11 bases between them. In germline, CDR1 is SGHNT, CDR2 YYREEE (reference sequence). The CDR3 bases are TGTGCCAGCAGCTTGGCCAGGGGGGAGAACATTCAGTACTTC. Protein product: CASSLARGENIQYF.

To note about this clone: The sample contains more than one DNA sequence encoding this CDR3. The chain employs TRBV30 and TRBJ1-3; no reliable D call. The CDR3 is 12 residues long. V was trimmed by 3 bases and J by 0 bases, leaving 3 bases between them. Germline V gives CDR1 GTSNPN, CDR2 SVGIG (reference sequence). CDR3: CAWRSSGNTIYF. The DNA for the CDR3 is TGTGCCTGGAGGAGCTCTGGAAACACCATATATTTT.

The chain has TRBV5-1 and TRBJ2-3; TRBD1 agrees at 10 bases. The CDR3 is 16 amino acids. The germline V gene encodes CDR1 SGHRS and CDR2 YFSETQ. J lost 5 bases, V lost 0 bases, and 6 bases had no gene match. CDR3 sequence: CASSLVGTGVGDTQYF. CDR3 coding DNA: TGCGCCAGCAGCTTGGTTGGGACAGGGGTTGGAGATACGCAGTATTTT.

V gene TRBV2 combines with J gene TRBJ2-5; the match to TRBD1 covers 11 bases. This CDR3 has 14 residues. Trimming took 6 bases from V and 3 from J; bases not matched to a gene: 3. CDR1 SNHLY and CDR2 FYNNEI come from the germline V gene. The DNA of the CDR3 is TGTGCCAGCAGACGGGACAGGGGGAAAGAGACCCAGTACTTC. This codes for CASRRDRGKETQYF.

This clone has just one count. The CDR3 DNA is TGTGCCAGCAAGGGACTAGCTGGAAACACCATATATTTT. Its protein product is CASKGLAGNTIYF. The chain joins TRBV6-5 to TRBJ1-3; possible D gene TRBD1, 5 bases. CDR1 is MNHEY and CDR2 is SVGAGI in the germline V gene. V was clipped by 7 bases and J by 2 bases, with 9 bases between them. The CDR3 extends over 13 amino acids.

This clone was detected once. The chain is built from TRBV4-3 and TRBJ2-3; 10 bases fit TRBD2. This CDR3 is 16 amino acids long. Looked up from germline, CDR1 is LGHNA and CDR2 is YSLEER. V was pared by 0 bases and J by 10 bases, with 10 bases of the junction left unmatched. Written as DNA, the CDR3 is TGCGCCAGCAGCCAAGAACCAACCACTAGCGGGAAGTCGCAGTATTTT. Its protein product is CASSQEPTTSGKSQYF.

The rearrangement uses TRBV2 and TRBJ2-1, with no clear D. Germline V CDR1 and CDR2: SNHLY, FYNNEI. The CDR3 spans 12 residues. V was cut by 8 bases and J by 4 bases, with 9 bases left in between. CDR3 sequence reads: CASQARYNEQFF. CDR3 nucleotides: TGTGCCAGCCAGGCACGTTACAATGAGCAGTTCTTC.

In DNA form, the CDR3 reads TGTGCCAGCAGCATCCAGCGGGGGGGCGCCGGGGAGCTGTTTTTT. It codes for CASSIQRGGAGELFF. The chain links TRBV7-2 to TRBJ2-2; 10 bases fit TRBD2. V trimming: 5 bases; J trimming: 6 bases; junction bases outside the gene matches: 6. Germline V gene lookup returns CDR1 SGHTA and CDR2 FQGNSA. This CDR3 comprises 15 residues. The whole variable domain, filled in from reference TRBV7-2 and TRBJ2-2, reads GAGVSQSPSNKVTEKGKDVELRCDPISGHTALYWYRQSLGQGLEFLIYFQGNSAPDKSGLPSDRFSAERTGGSVSTLTIQRTQQEDSAVYLCASSIQRGGAGELFFGEGSRLTVL.

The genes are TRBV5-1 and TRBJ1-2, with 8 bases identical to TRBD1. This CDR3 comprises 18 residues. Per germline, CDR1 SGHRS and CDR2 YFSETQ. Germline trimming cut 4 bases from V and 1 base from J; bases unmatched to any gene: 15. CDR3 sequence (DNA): TGCGCCAGCAGCCGCGACCCAACATCGACAGGGGATAACTATGGCTACACCTTC. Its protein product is CASSRDPTSTGDNYGYTF.

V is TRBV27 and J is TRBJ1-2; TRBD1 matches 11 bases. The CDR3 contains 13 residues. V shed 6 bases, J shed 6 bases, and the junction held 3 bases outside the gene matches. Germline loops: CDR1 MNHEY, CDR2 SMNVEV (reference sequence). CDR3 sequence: CASRRTGGNGYTF. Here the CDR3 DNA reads TGTGCCAGCAGGAGGACAGGGGGCAATGGCTACACCTTC.

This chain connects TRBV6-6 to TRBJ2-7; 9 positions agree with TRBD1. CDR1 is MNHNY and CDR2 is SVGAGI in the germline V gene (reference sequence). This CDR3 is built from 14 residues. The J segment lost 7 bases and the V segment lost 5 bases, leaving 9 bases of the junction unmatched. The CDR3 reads CASSPGQGMWEQYF. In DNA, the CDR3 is TGTGCCAGCAGTCCCGGACAGGGGATGTGGGAGCAGTACTTC.

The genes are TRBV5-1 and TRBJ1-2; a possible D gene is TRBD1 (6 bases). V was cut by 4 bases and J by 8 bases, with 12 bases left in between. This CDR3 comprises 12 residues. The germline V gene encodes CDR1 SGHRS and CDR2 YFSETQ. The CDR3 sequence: CASSMDGGGYTF. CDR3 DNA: TGCGCCAGCAGCATGGACGGGGGCGGCTACACCTTC. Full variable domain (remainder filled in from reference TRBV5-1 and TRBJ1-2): KAGVTQTPRYLIKTRGQQVTLSCSPISGHRSVSWYQQTPGQGLQFLFEYFSETQRNKGNFPGRFSGRQFSNSRSEMNVSTLELGDSALYLCASSMDGGGYTFGSGTRLTVV.

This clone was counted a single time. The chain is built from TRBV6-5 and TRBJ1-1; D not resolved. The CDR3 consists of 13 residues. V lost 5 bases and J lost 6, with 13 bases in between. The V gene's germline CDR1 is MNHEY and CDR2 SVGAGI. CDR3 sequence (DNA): TGTGCCAGCAGTAAAATCCTGGGCGCTGAAGCTTTCTTT. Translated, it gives CASSKILGAEAFF.

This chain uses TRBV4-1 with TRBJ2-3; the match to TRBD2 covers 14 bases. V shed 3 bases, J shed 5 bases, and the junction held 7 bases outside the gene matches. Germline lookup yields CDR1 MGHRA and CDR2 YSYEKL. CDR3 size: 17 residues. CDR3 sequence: CASSHRLAGGPVDTQYF. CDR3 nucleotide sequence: TGCGCCAGCAGCCACAGACTAGCGGGAGGGCCGGTAGATACGCAGTATTTT.

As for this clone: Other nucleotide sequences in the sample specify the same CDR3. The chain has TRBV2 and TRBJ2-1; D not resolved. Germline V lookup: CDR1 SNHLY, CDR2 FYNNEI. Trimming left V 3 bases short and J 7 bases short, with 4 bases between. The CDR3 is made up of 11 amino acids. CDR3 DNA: TGTGCCAGCAGTGATAGAAATGAGCAGTTCTTC. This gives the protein CASSDRNEQFF.

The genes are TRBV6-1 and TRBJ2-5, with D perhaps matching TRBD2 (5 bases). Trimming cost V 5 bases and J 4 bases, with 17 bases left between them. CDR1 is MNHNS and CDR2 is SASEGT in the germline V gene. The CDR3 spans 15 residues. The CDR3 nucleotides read TGTGCCAGCAGTACACTAGGACCGGGTCGAGAGACCCAGTACTTC. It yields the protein CASSTLGPGRETQYF.

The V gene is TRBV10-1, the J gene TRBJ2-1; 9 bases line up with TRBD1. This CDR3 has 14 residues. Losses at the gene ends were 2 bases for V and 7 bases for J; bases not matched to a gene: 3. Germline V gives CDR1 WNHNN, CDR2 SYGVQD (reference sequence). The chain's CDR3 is CASSERQGGNEQFF. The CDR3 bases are TGCGCCAGCAGTGAGCGACAGGGGGGTAATGAGCAGTTCTTC.

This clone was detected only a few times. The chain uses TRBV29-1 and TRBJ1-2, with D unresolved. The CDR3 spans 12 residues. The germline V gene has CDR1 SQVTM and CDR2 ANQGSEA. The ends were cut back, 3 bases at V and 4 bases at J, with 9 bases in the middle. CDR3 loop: CSVDKGVYGYTF. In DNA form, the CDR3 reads TGCAGCGTTGATAAGGGAGTCTATGGCTACACCTTC.

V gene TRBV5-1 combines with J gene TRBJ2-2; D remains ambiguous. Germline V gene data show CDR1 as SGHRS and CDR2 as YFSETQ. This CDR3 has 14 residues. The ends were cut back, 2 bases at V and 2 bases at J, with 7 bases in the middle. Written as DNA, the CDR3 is TGCGCCAGCAGCTTCGACACAAACACCGGGGAGCTGTTTTTT. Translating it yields CASSFDTNTGELFF.

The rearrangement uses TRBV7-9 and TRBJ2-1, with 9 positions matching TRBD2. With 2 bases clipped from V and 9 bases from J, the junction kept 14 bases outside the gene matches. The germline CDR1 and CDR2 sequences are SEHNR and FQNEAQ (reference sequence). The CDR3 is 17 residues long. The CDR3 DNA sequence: TGTGCCAGCAGCTTACCCTTCGGGAGACTAGCGGTTCTTGAGCAGTTCTTC. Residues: CASSLPFGRLAVLEQFF.

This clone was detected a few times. The CDR3 region has the DNA TGTGCCAGCAGCCCGACAGGGCAGGGTTCACCCCTCCACTTT. This gives the protein CASSPTGQGSPLHF. This chain links TRBV6-6 with TRBJ1-6; 7 nucleotides line up with TRBD1. V lost 6 bases to trimming and J lost 9 bases; unmatched junction nucleotides: 8. The CDR3 spans 14 residues. Germline values: CDR1 MNHNY, CDR2 SVGAGI (reference sequence).

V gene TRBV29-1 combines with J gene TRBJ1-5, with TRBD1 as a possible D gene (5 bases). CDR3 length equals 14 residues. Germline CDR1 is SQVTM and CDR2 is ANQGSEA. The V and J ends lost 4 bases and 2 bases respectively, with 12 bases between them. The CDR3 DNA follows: TGCAGCGTTGGGGACCGCTACGGCAATCAGCCCCAGCATTTT. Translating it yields CSVGDRYGNQPQHF.

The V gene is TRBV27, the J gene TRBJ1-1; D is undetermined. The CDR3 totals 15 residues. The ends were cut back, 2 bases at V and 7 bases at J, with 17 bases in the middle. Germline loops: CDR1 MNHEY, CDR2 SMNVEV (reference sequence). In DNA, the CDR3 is TGTGCCAGCAGTTTAAGGAGTCCGAAGACGGGTGAAGCTTTCTTT. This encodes CASSLRSPKTGEAFF.